One sample yielded the 20 T cell receptor beta chains listed below, sequenced in a study of cytomegalovirus exposure and HLA in healthy donors. The PCR used 60 Vbeta and 13 Jbeta primers. Sequencing used immunoSEQ multiplex PCR; TCRdb keeps in-frame clones, though not all of them. Recorded for this sample: tens of thousands of clones. Material for sequencing was PBMCs. These receptors originate from a man aged 50 to 59 in good health and CMV-seropositive.

V usage is TRBV29-1 and J usage is TRBJ2-5, with D maybe TRBD2 (5 bases). Trimming pared 1 base from V and 5 bases from J, leaving 11 bases between. The CDR3 contains 13 residues. The germline V gene encodes CDR1 SQVTM and CDR2 ANQGSEA. The CDR3 sequence is CSVEGTRGETQYF. Written as DNA, the CDR3 is TGCAGCGTTGAAGGGACCCGAGGGGAGACCCAGTACTTC.

The J gene is TRBJ1-4, the V gene TRBV6-1, with 12 bases identical to TRBD1. The CDR3 loop spans 17 amino acids. The V and J ends lost 2 bases and 7 bases, in that order; junction bases with no gene match: 8. CDR1 MNHNS and CDR2 SASEGT come from the germline V gene. CDR3 coding DNA: TGTGCCAGCAGTGAACTGGGACAGGGGGCAGGGAGTGAAAAACTGTTTTTT. Translating it yields CASSELGQGAGSEKLFF.

This sequence joins TRBV18 and TRBJ2-7, with unresolved D. The CDR3 has 13 residues. V lost 3 bases to trimming and J lost 0 bases, with 6 bases between them. Germline V CDR1 and CDR2: KGHSH, LQKENI. Here the CDR3 reads CASSPRNSYEQYF. The CDR3 DNA reads as TGTGCCAGCTCACCCAGGAACTCCTACGAGCAGTACTTC.

The chain links TRBV10-3 to TRBJ1-2; 9 nucleotides line up with TRBD1. The CDR3 sequence is 14 residues long. Germline CDR1 and CDR2: ENHRY and SYGVKD. V dropped 0 bases and J dropped 5; count of bases not matched to a gene: 1. As DNA, the CDR3 is TGTGCCATCAGTGAGTCGACAGGGGGATATGGCTACACCTTC. It specifies CAISESTGGYGYTF.

V gene TRBV5-4 combines with J gene TRBJ2-3; no reliable D call. Germline V gene sequence: CDR1 SGHNT, CDR2 YYREEE (reference sequence). The CDR3 length is 16 residues. Between the trimmed V and J ends, which lost 0 bases and 4 bases, there was a span of 15 bases. The CDR3 nucleotides read TGTGCCAGCAGCTTGGGCGCGCGAGGTCGGGCAGATACGCAGTATTTT. It encodes CASSLGARGRADTQYF.

J is TRBJ2-1 and V is TRBV25-1; D is possibly TRBD2 (7 bases). The CDR3 length is 18 residues. Germline CDR1 MGHDK, CDR2 SYGVNS. Trimming removed 8 bases from V and 4 bases from J, with 27 bases in between. CDR3 sequence (DNA): TGTGCCAGCGAGACAACTAACTGGGGGGCGGGGGAATACAATGAGCAGTTCTTC. This gives the protein CASETTNWGAGEYNEQFF.

V is TRBV19 and J is TRBJ2-2, with 8 positions matching TRBD2. The CDR3 has 14 residues. J gave up 7 bases and V 6 bases, and 7 bases lay outside the gene matches. From germline, CDR1 is LNHDA and CDR2 SQIVND (reference sequence). In DNA, the CDR3 is TGTGCCAGTAGGAAGCGGGAGTTCGTCGGGGAGCTGTTTTTT. Translating it yields CASRKREFVGELFF.

The gene calls are TRBV4-1 and TRBJ2-7; 9 bases align to TRBD1. There are 14 residues in the CDR3. Germline V lookup: CDR1 MGHRA, CDR2 YSYEKL. J gave up 2 bases and V 1 base, and 0 bases lay outside the gene matches. The CDR3 nucleotides are TGCGCCAGCAGCCAAGGACAGGGGGCCTACGAGCAGTACTTC. Amino acid sequence: CASSQGQGAYEQYF.

The genes are TRBV5-6 and TRBJ1-2, with D possibly being TRBD1 (6 bases). The germline CDR1 and CDR2 sequences are SGHDT and YYEEEE. The CDR3 totals 14 residues. With 0 bases removed from V and 5 bases from J, the gap between germline ends came to 11 bases. This chain's CDR3 is CASSLVVGQYGYTF. DNA of the CDR3: TGTGCCAGCAGCTTGGTGGTTGGACAGTATGGCTACACCTTC.

The chain couples TRBV18 to TRBJ2-7; D call uncertain. V was shortened by 0 bases and J by 3 bases, with 9 bases between the two germline ends. The CDR3 length is 14 residues. Germline V gene lookup returns CDR1 KGHSH and CDR2 LQKENI. CDR3 amino acids: CASSPPKQVYEQYV. CDR3 DNA sequence: TGTGCCAGCTCACCACCGAAGCAGGTCTACGAGCAGTACGTC.

The chain couples TRBV30 to TRBJ1-1; possible D gene TRBD1, 6 bases. V was pared by 0 bases and J by 4 bases, with 18 bases between. Germline V gene lookup returns CDR1 GTSNPN and CDR2 SVGIG (reference sequence). CDR3 size: 16 residues. CDR3 amino acids: CAWSVPTGHRSTEAFF. In DNA, the CDR3 is TGTGCCTGGAGTGTACCCACGGGACACAGGAGCACTGAAGCTTTCTTT.

The genes are TRBV30 and TRBJ1-5; a possible D gene is TRBD1 (5 bases). Trimming pared 3 bases from V and 7 bases from J, leaving 16 bases between. Germline values: CDR1 GTSNPN, CDR2 SVGIG (reference sequence). This CDR3 comprises 14 residues. CDR3 in DNA: TGTGCCTGGAGATTGCAGGGAAGGGGACAGCCCCAGCATTTT. Its protein is CAWRLQGRGQPQHF.

The V and J genes are TRBV4-3 and TRBJ2-1; D is perhaps TRBD2 (6 bases). Germline V CDR1 and CDR2: LGHNA, YSLEER. Trimming cost V 3 bases and J 4 bases, with 10 bases left between them. CDR3 length: 14 residues. CDR3 sequence reads: CASSQAGTYNEQFF. CDR3 in DNA: TGCGCCAGCAGCCAGGCGGGGACTTACAATGAGCAGTTCTTC.

The chain links TRBV6-5 to TRBJ1-1; TRBD1 matches at 7 bases. The CDR3 loop spans 15 amino acids. Germline CDR1 is MNHEY and CDR2 is SVGAGI. V gave up 5 bases and J gave up 5 bases; unmatched junction bases: 11. In DNA, the CDR3 is TGTGCCAGCAGTCTACAGGACAGGTTGAGGACTGAAGCTTTCTTT. It specifies CASSLQDRLRTEAFF.

V gene TRBV9 combines with J gene TRBJ2-7; TRBD1 matches at 10 bases. Germline-derived CDR1 and CDR2 are SGDLS and YYNGEE. Losses at the gene ends were 4 bases for V and 0 bases for J; bases not matched to a gene: 4. The CDR3 runs to 15 residues. The CDR3 here is CASSPGQGSSYEQYF. The DNA of the CDR3 is TGTGCCAGCAGCCCGGGACAGGGGAGCTCCTACGAGCAGTACTTC.

The chain couples TRBV7-8 to TRBJ2-7, with 7 positions matching TRBD1. After removal of 3 bases from V and 2 bases from J, the junction contained 7 bases not matched to a gene. Germline loops: CDR1 SGHVS, CDR2 FQNEAQ. The CDR3 is 15 amino acids. CDR3 sequence (DNA): TGTGCCAGCAGCTTCCCAGGGACAGAGACCTACGAGCAGTACTTC. Encoded protein: CASSFPGTETYEQYF.

The V and J genes are TRBV4-3 and TRBJ2-5, with D tentatively TRBD1 (5 bases). From germline, CDR1 is LGHNA and CDR2 YSLEER. This CDR3 has 13 amino acids. V was shortened by 4 bases and J by 7 bases, with 13 bases between the two germline ends. In DNA form, the CDR3 reads TGCGCCAGCAGCCTAAACAGGTTCGCGACCCAGTACTTC. Translated, it gives CASSLNRFATQYF.

V usage is TRBV4-3 and J usage is TRBJ1-2; D possibly corresponds to TRBD1 (5 bases). The germline V gene has CDR1 LGHNA and CDR2 YSLEER. This CDR3 spans 15 amino acids. The V end lost 1 base, the J end lost 6 bases, and 15 bases lay between the germline ends. The CDR3 spells CASSQGVLNRNGYTF. The DNA for the CDR3 is TGCGCCAGCAGCCAAGGGGTTTTGAACAGGAATGGCTACACCTTC.

The rearrangement joins TRBV7-2 to TRBJ1-1, with D possibly being TRBD1 (6 bases). Trimming pared 5 bases from V and 0 bases from J, leaving 10 bases between. The germline gives CDR1 SGHTA, CDR2 FQGNSA. The CDR3 is made up of 14 amino acids. CDR3 DNA: TGTGCCAGCAGCCCCGGACAGATGAACACTGAAGCTTTCTTT. Amino acid sequence: CASSPGQMNTEAFF.

The rearrangement joins TRBV6-4 to TRBJ2-3; 11 bases match TRBD2. Unmatched junction bases numbered 0, after V lost 2 bases and J lost 5 bases. CDR1 is MRHNA, CDR2 SNTAGT, per germline. This CDR3 spans 14 amino acids. In DNA, the CDR3 is TGTGCCAGCAGTGACGGACTAGCGGGAGATACGCAGTATTTT. Its translation: CASSDGLAGDTQYF.